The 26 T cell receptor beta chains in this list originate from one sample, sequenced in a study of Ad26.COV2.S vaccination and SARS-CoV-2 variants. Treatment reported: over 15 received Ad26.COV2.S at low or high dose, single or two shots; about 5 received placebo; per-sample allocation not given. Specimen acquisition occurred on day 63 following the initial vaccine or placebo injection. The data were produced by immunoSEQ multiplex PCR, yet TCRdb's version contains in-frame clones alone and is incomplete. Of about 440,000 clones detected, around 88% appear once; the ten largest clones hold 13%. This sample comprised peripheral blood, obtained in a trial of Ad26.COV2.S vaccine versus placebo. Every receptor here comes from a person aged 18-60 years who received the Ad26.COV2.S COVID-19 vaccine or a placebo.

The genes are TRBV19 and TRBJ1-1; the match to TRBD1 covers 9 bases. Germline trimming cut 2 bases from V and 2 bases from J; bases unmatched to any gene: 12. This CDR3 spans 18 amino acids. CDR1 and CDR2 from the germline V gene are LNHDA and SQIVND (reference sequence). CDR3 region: CASSIRGIATGGNTEAFF. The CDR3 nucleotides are TGTGCCAGTAGTATAAGGGGAATTGCAACAGGGGGCAACACTGAAGCTTTCTTT.

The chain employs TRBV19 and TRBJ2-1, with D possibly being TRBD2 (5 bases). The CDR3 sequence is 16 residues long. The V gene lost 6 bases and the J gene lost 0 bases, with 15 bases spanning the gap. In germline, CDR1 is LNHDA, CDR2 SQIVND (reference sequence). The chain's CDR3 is CASSTRSGLSYNEQFF. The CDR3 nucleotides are TGTGCCAGTAGCACACGAAGCGGCCTCTCCTACAATGAGCAGTTCTTC. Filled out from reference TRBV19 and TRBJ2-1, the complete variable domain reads DGGITQSPKYLFRKEGQNVTLSCEQNLNHDAMYWYRQDPGQGLRLIYYSQIVNDFQKGDIAEGYSVSREKKESFPLTVTSAQKNPTAFYLCASSTRSGLSYNEQFFGPGTRLTVL.

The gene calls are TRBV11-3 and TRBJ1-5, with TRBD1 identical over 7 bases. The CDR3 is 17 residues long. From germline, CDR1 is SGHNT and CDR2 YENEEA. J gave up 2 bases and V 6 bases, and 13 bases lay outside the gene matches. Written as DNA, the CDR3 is TGTGCCAGCAGAACCCACTTGGACAGGTGGGGCAATCAGCCCCAGCATTTT. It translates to CASRTHLDRWGNQPQHF.

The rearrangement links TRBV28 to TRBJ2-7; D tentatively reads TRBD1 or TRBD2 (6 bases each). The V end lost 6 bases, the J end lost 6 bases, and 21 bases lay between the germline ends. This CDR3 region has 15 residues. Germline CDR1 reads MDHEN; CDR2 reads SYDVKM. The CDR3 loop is CASRSPTGWGVEQYF. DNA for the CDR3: TGTGCCAGCAGAAGCCCGACAGGTTGGGGGGTCGAGCAGTACTTC. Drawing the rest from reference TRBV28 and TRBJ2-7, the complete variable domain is DVKVTQSSRYLVKRTGEKVFLECVQDMDHENMFWYRQDPGLGLRLIYFSYDVKMKEKGDIPEGYSVSREKKERFSLILESASTNQTSMYLCASRSPTGWGVEQYFGPGTRLTVT.

The CDR3 DNA sequence: TGTGCCAGCAGCGGGGGACAGGGGATCTATGGCTACACCTTC. This translates into CASSGGQGIYGYTF. The V call is TRBV3-1 (or the pseudogene TRBV3-2), the J call TRBJ1-2, with TRBD1 matching 10 bases. The CDR3 is made up of 14 amino acids. Germline loops: CDR1 LGHDT, CDR2 YNNKEL (reference sequence). After removal of 5 bases from V and 4 bases from J, the junction contained 4 bases not matched to a gene.

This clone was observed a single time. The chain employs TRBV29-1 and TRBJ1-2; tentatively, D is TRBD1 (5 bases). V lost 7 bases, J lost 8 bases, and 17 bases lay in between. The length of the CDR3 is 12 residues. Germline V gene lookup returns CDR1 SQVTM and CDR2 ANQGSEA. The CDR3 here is CSALGDSGGYTF. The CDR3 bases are TGCAGCGCCCTGGGGGACTCGGGAGGCTACACCTTC.

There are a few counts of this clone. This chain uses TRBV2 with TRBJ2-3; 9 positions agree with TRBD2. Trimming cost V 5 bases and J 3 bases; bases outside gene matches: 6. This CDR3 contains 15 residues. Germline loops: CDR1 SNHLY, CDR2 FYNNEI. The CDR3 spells CASSIAGASTDTQYF. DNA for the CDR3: TGTGCCAGCAGTATAGCGGGAGCTAGTACAGATACGCAGTATTTT.

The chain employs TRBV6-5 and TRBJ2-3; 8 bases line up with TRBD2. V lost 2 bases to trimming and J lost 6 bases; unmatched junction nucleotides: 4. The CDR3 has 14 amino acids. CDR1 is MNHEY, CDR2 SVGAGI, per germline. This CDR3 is CASSYGTRSDTQYF. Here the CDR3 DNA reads TGTGCCAGCAGTTACGGGACTAGATCTGATACGCAGTATTTT.

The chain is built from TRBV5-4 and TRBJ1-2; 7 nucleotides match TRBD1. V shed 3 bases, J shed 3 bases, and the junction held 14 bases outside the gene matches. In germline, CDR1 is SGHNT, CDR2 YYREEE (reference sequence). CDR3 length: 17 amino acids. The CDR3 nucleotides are TGTGCCAGCAGCTCCAGACAGGGAGGGAACCGATACTATGGCTACACCTTC. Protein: CASSSRQGGNRYYGYTF.

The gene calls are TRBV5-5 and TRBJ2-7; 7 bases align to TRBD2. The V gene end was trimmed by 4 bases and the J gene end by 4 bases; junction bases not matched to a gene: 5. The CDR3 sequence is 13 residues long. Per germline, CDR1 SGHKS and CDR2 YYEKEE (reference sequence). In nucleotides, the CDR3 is TGTGCCAGCAGCGGCCTAGCGGAATACGAGCAGTACTTC. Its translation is CASSGLAEYEQYF.

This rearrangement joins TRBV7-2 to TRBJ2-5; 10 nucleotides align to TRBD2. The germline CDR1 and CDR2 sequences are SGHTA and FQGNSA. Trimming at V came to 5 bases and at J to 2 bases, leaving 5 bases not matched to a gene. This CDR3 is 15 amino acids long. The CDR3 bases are TGTGCCAGCAGCCCCCAGACTAGCGGGCAAGAGACCCAGTACTTC. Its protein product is CASSPQTSGQETQYF.

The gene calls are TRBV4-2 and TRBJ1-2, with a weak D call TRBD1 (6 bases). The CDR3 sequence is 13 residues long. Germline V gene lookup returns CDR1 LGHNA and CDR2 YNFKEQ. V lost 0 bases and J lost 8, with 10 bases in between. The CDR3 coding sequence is TGTGCCAGCAGCCAAGAGGGGGGCGGAGGCTACACCTTC. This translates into CASSQEGGGGYTF.

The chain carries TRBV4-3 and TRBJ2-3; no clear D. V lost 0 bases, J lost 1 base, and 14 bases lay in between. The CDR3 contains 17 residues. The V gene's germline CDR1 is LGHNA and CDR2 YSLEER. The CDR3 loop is CASSQDIGGPGTDTQYF. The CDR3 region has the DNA TGCGCCAGCAGCCAAGATATCGGCGGCCCGGGCACAGATACGCAGTATTTT.

The DNA for the CDR3 is TGTGCCAGCAGTCCCTCCGGGACTAGCGGACCCCACACCGGGGAGCTGTTTTTT. Protein: CASSPSGTSGPHTGELFF. The genes are TRBV28 and TRBJ2-2, with 11 bases that match TRBD2. Germline trimming cut 5 bases from V and 3 bases from J; bases unmatched to any gene: 11. CDR3 length: 18 residues. Germline loops: CDR1 MDHEN, CDR2 SYDVKM.

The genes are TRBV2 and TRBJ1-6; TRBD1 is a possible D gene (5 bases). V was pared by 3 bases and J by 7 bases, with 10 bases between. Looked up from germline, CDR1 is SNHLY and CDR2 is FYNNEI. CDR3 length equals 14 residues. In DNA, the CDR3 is TGTGCCAGCAGTGATCGGGCAGGGAATTCACCCCTCCACTTT. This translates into CASSDRAGNSPLHF.

The CDR3 here is CASSYTRQKNSPLHF. The CDR3 DNA sequence: TGTGCCAGCAGCTATACCCGACAGAAAAATTCACCCCTCCACTTT. J is TRBJ1-6 and V is TRBV7-2; D is perhaps TRBD1 (5 bases). The CDR3 has 15 residues. Germline CDR1 is SGHTA and CDR2 is FQGNSA. Trimming removed 4 bases at V and 7 bases at J, with 14 bases between.

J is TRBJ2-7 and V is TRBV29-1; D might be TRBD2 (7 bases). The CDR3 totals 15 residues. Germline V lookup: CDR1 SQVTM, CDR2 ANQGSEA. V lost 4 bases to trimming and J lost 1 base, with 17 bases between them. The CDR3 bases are TGCAGCGTTGTCGTGGGGGGGCGAGGGTCCTACGAGCAGTACTTC. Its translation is CSVVVGGRGSYEQYF.

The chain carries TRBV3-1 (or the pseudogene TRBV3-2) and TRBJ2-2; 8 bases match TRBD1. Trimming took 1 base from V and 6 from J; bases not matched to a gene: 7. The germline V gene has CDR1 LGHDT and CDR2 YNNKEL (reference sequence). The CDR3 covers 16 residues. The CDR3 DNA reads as TGTGCCAGCAGCCAAGGGACAGGGTCTTCCCCCGGGGAGCTGTTTTTT. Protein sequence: CASSQGTGSSPGELFF.

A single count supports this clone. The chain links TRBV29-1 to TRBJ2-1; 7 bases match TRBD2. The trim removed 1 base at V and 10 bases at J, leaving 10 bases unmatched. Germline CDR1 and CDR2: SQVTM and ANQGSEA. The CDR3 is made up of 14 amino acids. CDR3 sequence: CSVEVGGRRREQFF. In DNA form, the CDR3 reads TGCAGCGTTGAAGTCGGGGGGAGGAGGCGGGAGCAGTTCTTC.

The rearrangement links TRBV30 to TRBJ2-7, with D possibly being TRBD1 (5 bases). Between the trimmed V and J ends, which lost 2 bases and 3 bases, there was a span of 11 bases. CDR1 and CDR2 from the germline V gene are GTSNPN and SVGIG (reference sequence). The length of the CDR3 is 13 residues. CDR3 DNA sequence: TGTGCCTGGAGTAGGGGCCAGGACTACGAGCAGTACTTC. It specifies CAWSRGQDYEQYF.

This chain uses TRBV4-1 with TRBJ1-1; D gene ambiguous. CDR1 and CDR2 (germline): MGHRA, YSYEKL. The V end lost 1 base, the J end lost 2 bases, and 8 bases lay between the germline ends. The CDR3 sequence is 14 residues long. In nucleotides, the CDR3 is TGCGCCAGCAGCCAAGGTCCACCAAACACTGAAGCTTTCTTT. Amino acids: CASSQGPPNTEAFF.

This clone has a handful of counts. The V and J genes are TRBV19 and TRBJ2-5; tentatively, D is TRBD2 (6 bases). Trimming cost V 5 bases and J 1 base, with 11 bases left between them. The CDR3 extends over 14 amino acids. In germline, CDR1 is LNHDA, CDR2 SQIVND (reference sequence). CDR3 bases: TGTGCCAGTAGTCCTGGGGGGATCCAAGAGACCCAGTACTTC. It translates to CASSPGGIQETQYF. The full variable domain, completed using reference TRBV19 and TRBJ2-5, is DGGITQSPKYLFRKEGQNVTLSCEQNLNHDAMYWYRQDPGQGLRLIYYSQIVNDFQKGDIAEGYSVSREKKESFPLTVTSAQKNPTAFYLCASSPGGIQETQYFGPGTRLLVL.

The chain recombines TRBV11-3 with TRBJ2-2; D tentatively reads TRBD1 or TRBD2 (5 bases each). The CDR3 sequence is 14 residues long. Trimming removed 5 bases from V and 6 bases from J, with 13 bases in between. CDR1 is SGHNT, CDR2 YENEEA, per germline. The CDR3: CASSLGASSGELFF. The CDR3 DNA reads TGTGCCAGCAGCCTCGGGGCTAGCTCCGGGGAGCTGTTTTTT.

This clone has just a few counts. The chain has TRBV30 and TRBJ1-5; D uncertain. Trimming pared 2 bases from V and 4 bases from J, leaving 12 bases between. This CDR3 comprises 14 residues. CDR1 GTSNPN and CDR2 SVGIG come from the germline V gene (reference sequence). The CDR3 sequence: CAWSRRSLNQPQHF. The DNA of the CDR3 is TGTGCCTGGAGTCGACGGAGCCTTAATCAGCCCCAGCATTTT. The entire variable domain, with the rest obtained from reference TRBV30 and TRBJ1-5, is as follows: SQTIHQWPATLVQPVGSPLSLECTVEGTSNPNLYWYRQAAGRGLQLLFYSVGIGQISSEVPQNLSASRPQDRQFILSSKKLLLSDSGFYLCAWSRRSLNQPQHFGDGTRLSIL.

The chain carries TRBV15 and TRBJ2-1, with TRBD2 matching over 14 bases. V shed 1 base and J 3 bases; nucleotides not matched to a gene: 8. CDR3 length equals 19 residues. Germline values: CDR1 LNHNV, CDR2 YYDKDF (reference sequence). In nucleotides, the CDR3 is TGTGCCACCAGCAGAGGACTAGCGGGAGGGGACCCCCACTACAATGAGCAGTTCTTC. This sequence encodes CATSRGLAGGDPHYNEQFF.

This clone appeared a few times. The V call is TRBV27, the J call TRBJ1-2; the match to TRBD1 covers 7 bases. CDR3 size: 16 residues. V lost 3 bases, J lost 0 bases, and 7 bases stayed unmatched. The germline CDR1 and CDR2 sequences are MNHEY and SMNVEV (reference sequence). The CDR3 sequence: CASSFLLGTANYGYTF. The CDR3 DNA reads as TGTGCCAGCAGTTTCCTCCTCGGGACAGCTAACTATGGCTACACCTTC.